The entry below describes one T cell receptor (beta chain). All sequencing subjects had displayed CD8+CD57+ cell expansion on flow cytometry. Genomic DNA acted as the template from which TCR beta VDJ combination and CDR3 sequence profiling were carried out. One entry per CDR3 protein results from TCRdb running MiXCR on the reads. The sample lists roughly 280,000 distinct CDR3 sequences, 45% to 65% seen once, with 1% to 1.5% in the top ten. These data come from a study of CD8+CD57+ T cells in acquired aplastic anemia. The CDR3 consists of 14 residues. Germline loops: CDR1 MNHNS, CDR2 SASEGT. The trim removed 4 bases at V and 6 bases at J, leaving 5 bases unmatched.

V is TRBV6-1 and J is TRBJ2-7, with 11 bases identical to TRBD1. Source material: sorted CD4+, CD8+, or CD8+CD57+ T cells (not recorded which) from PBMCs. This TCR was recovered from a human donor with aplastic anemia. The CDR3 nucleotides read TGTGCCAGCAGTGGGGACAGGGGGATTACCGAGCAGTACTTC. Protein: CASSGDRGITEQYF.